This TCR beta chain was profiled in a study of T cells in localized non-small cell lung cancer. Generated by immunoSEQ multiplex PCR, the TCRdb table keeps only in-frame clones and is missing some. Here the sample spans 60,000 to 75,000 clones, 80% to 90% being singletons. The CDR3 has 16 amino acids. CDR1 and CDR2 (germline): SEHNR, FQNEAQ (reference sequence). The V end was cut by 3 bases, the J end by 2 bases, with 13 bases between. The origin of this receptor is a female donor older than 55 with stage I lung adenocarcinoma. The material was peripheral blood, obtained before any cancer treatment. The rearrangement uses TRBV7-9 and TRBJ1-4; TRBD1 is a possible D gene (6 bases). CDR3 residues: CASSFGGSGTNEKLFF. The CDR3 DNA is TGTGCCAGCAGCTTCGGGGGCAGTGGGACTAATGAAAAACTGTTTTTT.